This T cell receptor beta chain was found in a study of control samples from healthy donors and cancer patients. Trimming cost V 7 bases and J 3 bases, with 18 bases left between them. The CDR3 covers 14 residues. Germline lookup yields CDR1 GTSNPN and CDR2 SVGIG (reference sequence). Some clones are missing from TCRdb's copy, which holds only in-frame ones; the method was immunoSEQ multiplex PCR. The repertoire has 130,000 to 150,000 clones, around 90% of them found once; the top ten carry approximately 3.4%. Sequencing was performed on blood. The TCR was taken from a young man in good health. The chain combines TRBV30 with TRBJ1-2, with D maybe TRBD1 (6 bases). The CDR3 region is CASDRGGFDYGYTF. The DNA of the CDR3 is TGTGCCTCGGATAGAGGGGGTTTCGACTATGGCTACACCTTC.